This T cell receptor beta chain was recorded in a study of OX40 agonist ivuxolimab in advanced cancers. Whole-study context: From about 23 to 85 years was the age range, with a mean of around 54 years, and roughly 80% were male.

With regard to this clone: Antigen unknown.

Profiling relied on immunoSEQ multiplex PCR, and the TCRdb table lists in-frame clones only, not all of them. Among around 68,000 clones listed, about 90% were seen once. Study-wide points: Relative to CD4+ cells, CD8+ T cells on average had more expanded clones.

Sampled blood was obtained at baseline, cycle 4 day 1, and cycle 7 day 1. The sequence derives from an adult with an advanced solid tumor such as melanoma, head and neck, liver or kidney cancer. Material: CD4+ or CD8+ T cells sorted from blood, obtained in a trial of the OX40 agonist ivuxolimab.

The CDR3 protein is CASSLDSKVATVSHNEQFF. The CDR3 DNA follows: TGCGCCAGCAGCTTGGATAGTAAGGTGGCGACAGTATCCCACAATGAGCAGTTCTTC. V and J are TRBV5-1 and TRBJ2-1, with D possibly being TRBD1 (5 bases). This CDR3 is built from 19 residues. CDR1 is SGHRS, CDR2 YFSETQ, per germline. The V end lost 0 bases, the J end lost 5 bases, and 24 bases lay between the germline ends. The full variable domain, rest sourced from reference TRBV5-1 and TRBJ2-1, is KAGVTQTPRYLIKTRGQQVTLSCSPISGHRSVSWYQQTPGQGLQFLFEYFSETQRNKGNFPGRFSGRQFSNSRSEMNVSTLELGDSALYLCASSLDSKVATVSHNEQFFGPGTRLTVL.